Listed here are 6 T cell receptor beta chains from one sample, sequenced in a study of OX40 agonist ivuxolimab in advanced cancers. The method was immunoSEQ multiplex PCR; TCRdb's version includes in-frame clones alone and lacks a portion of them. The sample has 61,000 or so clones, around 83% seen once. The sample in question was CD4+ or CD8+ T cells sorted from blood, obtained in a trial of the OX40 agonist ivuxolimab. The receptors were sampled from an adult with an advanced solid tumor such as melanoma, head and neck, liver or kidney cancer.

The genes are TRBV6-5 and TRBJ1-2; D unresolved. Germline-derived CDR1 and CDR2 are MNHEY and SVGAGI. The CDR3 has 14 amino acids. Trimming cost V 0 bases and J 7 bases, with 12 bases left between them. CDR3 in amino acids: CASSYSYAPLGYTF. The DNA of the CDR3 is TGTGCCAGCAGTTACTCATACGCGCCCCTTGGCTACACCTTC.

The genes are TRBV5-1 and TRBJ2-7; possibly TRBD1 for D (5 bases). V lost 1 base and J 6 bases, leaving 11 bases between the germline ends. Germline V gene data show CDR1 as SGHRS and CDR2 as YFSETQ. The CDR3 is 13 residues long. The CDR3 DNA reads as TGCGCCAGCAGCTTGTTTCAGGGAAGCGAGCAGTACTTC. This translates into CASSLFQGSEQYF. Supplemented by reference TRBV5-1 and TRBJ2-7, the full variable domain reads KAGVTQTPRYLIKTRGQQVTLSCSPISGHRSVSWYQQTPGQGLQFLFEYFSETQRNKGNFPGRFSGRQFSNSRSEMNVSTLELGDSALYLCASSLFQGSEQYFGPGTRLTVT.

The chain couples TRBV6-6 to TRBJ2-7; no reliable D call. V lost 5 bases and J 3 bases, leaving 11 bases between the germline ends. The length of the CDR3 is 13 residues. Per the germline V gene, CDR1 is MNHNY and CDR2 is SVGAGI (reference sequence). This CDR3 reads CASSRLPHYEQYF. For the CDR3, the DNA is TGTGCCAGCAGTCGGCTCCCTCACTACGAGCAGTACTTC.

This chain links TRBV10-3 with TRBJ1-2; D is possibly TRBD1 (5 bases). CDR3 length: 14 amino acids. Germline V gene lookup returns CDR1 ENHRY and CDR2 SYGVKD. V lost 9 bases and J 5 bases, leaving 19 bases between the germline ends. CDR3 loop: CAIGEGASSYGYTF. In nucleotides, the CDR3 is TGTGCCATTGGGGAAGGGGCATCCAGTTATGGCTACACCTTC.

The genes are TRBV15 and TRBJ1-4; D call uncertain. CDR1 is LNHNV, CDR2 YYDKDF, per germline (reference sequence). V lost 9 bases to trimming and J lost 4 bases, with 12 bases between them. The CDR3 consists of 13 residues. CDR3 residues: CATTTRNNEKLFF. CDR3 DNA sequence: TGTGCCACTACTACACGAAATAATGAAAAACTGTTTTTT. Full variable domain (rest looked up from reference TRBV15 and TRBJ1-4): DAMVIQNPRYQVTQFGKPVTLSCSQTLNHNVMYWYQQKSSQAPKLLFHYYDKDFNNEADTPDNFQSRRPNTSFCFLDIRSPGLGDTAMYLCATTTRNNEKLFFGSGTQLSVL.

The V gene is TRBV30, the J gene TRBJ2-5; TRBD2 aligns across 7 bases. Germline V lookup: CDR1 GTSNPN, CDR2 SVGIG (reference sequence). The CDR3 is made up of 13 amino acids. Germline trimming cut 4 bases from V and 5 bases from J; bases unmatched to any gene: 7. The CDR3 nucleotides read TGTGCCTGGACGGCGAACGGGGGGGAGACCCAGTACTTC. It translates to CAWTANGGETQYF.